This T cell receptor (beta chain) was observed in a study of blood T cell repertoires in COVID-19. Looking at the study overall: Donors in the United States, Italy and Spain gave samples during acute or convalescent COVID-19. T cells, B-cell-depleted T cells, or PBMCs provided the cDNA or gDNA that served as material.

Original processing methods: Estimates of nucleated cell counts were drawn from the amplification of reference gene primers. TCRdb's copy holds only in-frame clones and misses some; the assay was immunoSEQ multiplex PCR. That table furnishes V, J and clone size, whereas the DNA furnished D and trimming. Here the sample spans 84,000 or so clones, 75% to 85% being singletons. After removal of 10 bases from V and 2 bases from J, the junction contained 11 bases not matched to a gene. The CDR3 is 14 residues long. Germline CDR1 and CDR2: SNHLY and FYNNEI. This clone was seen a handful of times. This chain connects TRBV2 to TRBJ2-7; 7 bases are a match to TRBD1. The sequence came from a human donor in a cohort sampled during active COVID-19. Sequencing used peripheral blood. This chain's CDR3 is CATGLDRSTYEQYF. The CDR3 DNA reads as TGTGCCACCGGCCTGGACAGGAGTACCTACGAGCAGTACTTC. Full variable domain (rest looked up from reference TRBV2 and TRBJ2-7): EPEVTQTPSHQVTQMGQEVILRCVPISNHLYFYWYRQILGQKVEFLVSFYNNEISEKSEIFDDQFSVERPDGSNFTLKIRSTKLEDSAMYFCATGLDRSTYEQYFGPGTRLTVT.